The following is a T cell receptor (beta chain) sequence with its context. The CDR3 goes on 3 residues after the read ends, and that part is filled in from the germline J gene. Assay used: immunoSEQ multiplex PCR; TCRdb lists only in-frame clones, some missing. The listing records around 35,000 clones. This entry is derived from a study of T cells in women clearing cervical HPV infection. This CDR3 spans 14 amino acids. V dropped 7 bases and J dropped 5 bases, with 20 bases sitting between them. CDR1 and CDR2 (germline): SQVTM, ANQGSEA. The sample comprised blood buffy coat. The chain couples TRBV29-1 to TRBJ2-5; D is perhaps TRBD2 (6 bases). This clonotype originated in a woman aged 18-70 years with a cervical HPV16 infection that either progressed to CIN3+ or cleared (not recorded which). CDR3 DNA (partial): TGCAGCGGCATCGGTGGGGGGTTCGGGGAGACC. This translates into CSGIGGGFGET. The entire CDR3 is CSGIGGGFGETQYF.